A single count supports the clone carrying this T cell receptor beta chain. Method: immunoSEQ multiplex PCR; TCRdb's copy keeps in-frame clones and lacks some. Of some 48,000 clones detected, approximately 84% appear once; the ten largest clones hold less than 9%. The sample is drawn from a study of PD-1 blockade in mismatch repair-deficient tumors. The sequence derives from an adult with mismatch repair-deficient cancer. Sequences were derived from peripheral blood, sampled approximately 18 weeks after starting pembrolizumab.

DNA for the CDR3: TGTGCCAGCAGCTTTTTCGGACAGGGGTCCCCCGGGGAGCTGTTTTTT. Its translation: CASSFFGQGSPGELFF. J is TRBJ2-2 and V is TRBV7-9, with 9 bases aligning to TRBD1. Germline V gene sequence: CDR1 SEHNR, CDR2 FQNEAQ (reference sequence). The CDR3 spans 16 residues. Losses at the gene ends were 3 bases for V and 6 bases for J; bases not matched to a gene: 8.